The 28 T cell receptor beta chains below come from one sample, sequenced in a study of tumor-infiltrating lymphocytes in primary liver carcinoma. Germline DNA was also extracted, and blood RNA was taken from unsorted whole blood. Starting from approximately 470 ng of total RNA, TCR beta cDNA was produced with a primer in the constant region. Employing slightly modified ARM-PCR, three nested multiplex PCR rounds were run, and these gave rise to the TCR beta libraries. It was with TRBV1-TRBV30 forward primers and a C-beta reverse primer that the first two PCR rounds were run, at about 10 cycles each. TCRdb independently ran MiXCR on the multiplex PCR reads; one entry per CDR3 protein. The sample includes about 200,000 distinct CDR3 sequences, around three fifths of them seen just once. The specimen sequenced was peripheral blood. The receptor source for this set is an older woman with primary liver carcinoma and hepatitis B virus infection.

Points on this clonotype: This may come from a read error, since a much larger clone is one base off. The chain recombines TRBV6-1 with TRBJ2-6; weak D call: TRBD1 (5 bases). The CDR3 contains 16 residues. Germline V CDR1 and CDR2: MNHNS, SASEGT. The DNA for the CDR3 is TGTGCCAGCAGTGAAGCGCTGGGGCCTGGGTCCAACGTCCTGACTTTC. Translated, it gives CASSEALGPGSNVLTF.

Concerning this clonotype itself: This clone may be a read error of a much larger clone one base away. V and J are TRBV5-4 and TRBJ2-5, with 7 bases fitting TRBD1. Germline lookup yields CDR1 SGHNT and CDR2 YYREEE (reference sequence). This CDR3 is built from 15 residues. V lost 4 bases and J lost 4; bases outside the gene matches: 10. The CDR3 region is CASSNKARGRETQYF. The CDR3 DNA sequence: TGTGCCAGCAGCAATAAAGCCAGGGGGAGAGAGACCCAGTACTTC. Using reference TRBV5-4 and TRBJ2-5 for the parts outside the CDR3, the full variable domain is ETGVTQSPTHLIKTRGQQVTLRCSSQSGHNTVSWYQQALGQGPQFIFQYYREEENGRGNFPPRFSGLQFPNYSSELNVNALELDDSALYLCASSNKARGRETQYFGPGTRLLVL.

This clonotype is a singleton in its sample. This may be a read error, as it is one base from a much larger clone. The chain is built from TRBV7-8 and TRBJ2-7, with D unclear. Germline-derived CDR1 and CDR2 are SGHVS and FQNEAQ. The CDR3 totals 12 residues. CDR3 in amino acids: CASSFGAHELYF. The CDR3 nucleotides are TGTGCCAGCAGCTTTGGAGCCCACGAGCTGTACTTC.

In this sample, this clonotype turned up a few times. The chain uses TRBV28 and TRBJ2-7; 11 bases are a match to TRBD2. The CDR3 sequence is 14 residues long. The V and J ends lost 7 bases and 9 bases, in that order; junction bases with no gene match: 11. The germline gives CDR1 MDHEN, CDR2 SYDVKM. In nucleotides, the CDR3 is TGTGCCAGCACCAATGGGGCTAGCGGGAGGACGCAGTACTTC. Translation: CASTNGASGRTQYF. Together with reference TRBV28 and TRBJ2-7, the CDR3 gives the full variable domain: DVKVTQSSRYLVKRTGEKVFLECVQDMDHENMFWYRQDPGLGLRLIYFSYDVKMKEKGDIPEGYSVSREKKERFSLILESASTNQTSMYLCASTNGASGRTQYFGPGTRLTVT.

Notes on this clonotype: Because the CDR3 is missing its conserved closing phenylalanine or tryptophan, this is likely a read error. CDR3 protein: CTSSLGQGKFYEQYY. The CDR3, as DNA: TGTACCAGCAGTTTAGGTCAGGGGAAGTTCTACGAGCAGTACTAC. This chain joins TRBV12-3 or TRBV12-4 and TRBJ2-7; weak D call: TRBD1 (6 bases). The length of the CDR3 is 15 residues.

Notes on this clonotype: Germline is not matched at one junction end, which may reflect a read error. The V gene is TRBV12-3 or TRBV12-4, the J gene TRBJ2-6; D is perhaps TRBD1 (5 bases). CDR3 length equals 17 residues. The DNA of the CDR3 is TGTGTCAGCAGTTTATCAGGACACATCTCTGGGGCCAACGTCCTGACTTTC. Encoded protein: CVSSLSGHISGANVLTF.

The V gene is TRBV29-1, the J gene TRBJ1-2; no definite D call. Germline CDR1 and CDR2: SQVTM and ANQGSEA. This CDR3 has 12 amino acids. CDR3 DNA: TGCATGGTTGTGCCGGGATCGTATGGCTACACCTTC. Protein product: CMVVPGSYGYTF.

This clonotype was detected only a few times. The J gene is TRBJ2-7, the V gene TRBV4-1; D not certain. V lost 3 bases and J lost 4, with 19 bases in between. CDR1 and CDR2 (germline): MGHRA, YSYEKL. The CDR3 loop spans 16 amino acids. In DNA, the CDR3 is TGCGCCAGCAGCCAGAACTTCCCTCCACCCGGGTACGAGCAGTACTTC. The encoded protein is CASSQNFPPPGYEQYF.

About this clonotype: This may be a read error: a much more frequent sequence differs by one nucleotide. The chain links TRBV6-1 to TRBJ1-1; D is unclear. This CDR3 has 15 residues. Germline V lookup: CDR1 MNHNS, CDR2 SASEGT. Trimming shortened V by 4 bases and J by 2 bases, and 14 bases separated the two germline ends. Here the CDR3 DNA reads TGTGCCAGCAGTGTCTTACATACCCTTAACACTGAAGCTTTCTTT. It is translated as CASSVLHTLNTEAFF.

In regard to this clonotype: This may stem from a read error, because a much larger clone lies one nucleotide away. The CDR3 nucleotides read TGTGCCAGCAGCCGAGTCCCCGGGACAGGAGGAAACACCATATATTTT. Its translation is CASSRVPGTGGNTIYF. The V gene is TRBV4-2, the J gene TRBJ1-3; 8 nucleotides match TRBD1. Unmatched junction bases numbered 9, after V lost 4 bases and J lost 4 bases. The CDR3 contains 16 residues. Per germline, CDR1 LGHNA and CDR2 YNFKEQ.

The gene calls are TRBV6-5 and TRBJ2-2; no clear D gene. Trimming left V 2 bases short and J 7 bases short, with 20 bases between. Germline V gene lookup returns CDR1 MNHEY and CDR2 SVGAGI. The CDR3 is 17 residues long. CDR3 sequence reads: CASSYRGESRSSGELFF. CDR3 DNA: TGTGCCAGCAGTTACCGAGGAGAGTCTCGGAGCAGCGGGGAGCTGTTTTTT.

In this sample, this clonotype turned up many times. The J gene is TRBJ2-7, the V gene TRBV7-9; D assignment may be TRBD1 or TRBD2 (6 bases each). Germline V lookup: CDR1 SEHNR, CDR2 FQNEAQ (reference sequence). V gave up 11 bases and J gave up 2 bases, with 13 bases separating them. The CDR3 totals 12 residues. This CDR3 is CAARRGTYEQYF. The CDR3 coding sequence is TGTGCCGCGCGGAGGGGGACCTACGAGCAGTACTTC.

In the case of this clonotype: Germline is not matched at one junction end, which may reflect a read error. J is TRBJ2-3 and V is TRBV6-1; D gene uncertain. Per germline, CDR1 MNHNS and CDR2 SASEGT. The CDR3 sequence is 14 residues long. CDR3: CASTEDPATDTQYF. The DNA of the CDR3 is TGTGCCAGCACTGAAGACCCAGCCACAGATACACAGTATTTT.

About this clonotype itself: Compared with germline, one end of the junction differs, possibly owing to a read error. The CDR3 region is CASRLTSADEQLF. In nucleotides, the CDR3 is TGTGCCAGCAGGTTGACTAGCGCGGATGAACAGTTGTTC. V and J are TRBV11-1 and TRBJ2-1, with 8 bases fitting TRBD2. The CDR3 is made up of 13 amino acids. Germline V gene sequence: CDR1 SGHAT, CDR2 FQDESV (reference sequence).

A remark on this clonotype: This may be a read error: a much more frequent sequence differs by one nucleotide. The chain has TRBV14 and TRBJ2-7; D is tentatively TRBD1 or TRBD2 (5 bases each). The germline V and J ends were trimmed by 4 bases and 0 bases, with 13 bases remaining between them. The CDR3 consists of 15 residues. From germline, CDR1 is SGHDN and CDR2 FVKESK. CDR3 nucleotides: TGTGCCAGCAGCCGAGGGTTGGGGCCCTCCTACGAGCAGTACTTC. Translating gives CASSRGLGPSYEQYF.

Details on this clonotype: The CDR3 ends on some other residue instead of the conserved phenylalanine or tryptophan, so this is likely a read error. The chain is built from TRBV6-5 and TRBJ2-4; D is unclear. Germline V gene sequence: CDR1 MNHEY, CDR2 SVGAGI. With 7 bases removed from V and 0 bases from J, the gap between germline ends came to 16 bases. This CDR3 has 16 residues. The CDR3 sequence: CASTATEAVAKNIQYL. CDR3 coding DNA: TGTGCCAGCACCGCAACCGAGGCAGTAGCCAAAAACATTCAGTACCTC.

In regard to this clonotype: This clone may be a read error of a much larger clone one base away. The chain couples TRBV6-1 to TRBJ2-1; tentative D call: TRBD2 (6 bases). Per germline, CDR1 MNHNS and CDR2 SASEGT. V was shortened by 10 bases and J by 3 bases, with 16 bases between the two germline ends. The CDR3 totals 14 residues. CDR3 region: CATLPGEYYNEQFF. The CDR3 DNA follows: TGTGCCACCCTGCCGGGGGAGTACTACAATGAGCAGTTCTTC.

This clonotype occurred a few times. The chain is built from TRBV7-8 and TRBJ1-6; D is possibly TRBD1 (5 bases). The germline V gene encodes CDR1 SGHVS and CDR2 FQNEAQ. CDR3 length: 16 residues. Between the trimmed V and J ends, which lost 5 bases and 4 bases, there was a span of 15 bases. CDR3 protein: CASSPSGGSYNSPLHF. The CDR3 coding sequence is TGTGCCAGCAGCCCGAGCGGGGGGTCGTATAATTCACCCCTCCACTTT.

Regarding this clonotype: The CDR3 does not end in the conserved phenylalanine or tryptophan, so this is likely a read error. The chain carries TRBV11-2 and TRBJ2-7; D is perhaps TRBD1 or TRBD2 (5 bases each). Germline V gives CDR1 SGHAT, CDR2 FQNNGV. This CDR3 region has 15 residues. CDR3 in amino acids: CASILVQGVNYEQYL. DNA of the CDR3: TGTGCCAGCATCTTAGTGCAGGGAGTTAACTACGAGCAGTACCTC.

This clonotype was picked up many times. The V gene is TRBV10-3, the J gene TRBJ2-1, with D perhaps TRBD2 (5 bases). Germline V gene sequence: CDR1 ENHRY, CDR2 SYGVKD. The CDR3 totals 14 residues. V lost 6 bases and J 5 bases, leaving 14 bases between the germline ends. The CDR3 loop reads CAISTRNANNEQFF. Written as DNA, the CDR3 is TGTGCCATCAGCACTAGGAACGCCAACAATGAGCAGTTCTTC.

The chain employs TRBV29-1 and TRBJ1-2; TRBD1 is a possible D gene (6 bases). CDR1 is SQVTM, CDR2 ANQGSEA, per germline. The germline V and J ends were trimmed by 1 base and 2 bases, with 8 bases remaining between them. There are 13 residues in the CDR3. CDR3 sequence (DNA): TGCAGCGTTGAAGGACAGGCGAACTATGGCTACACCTTC. It translates to CSVEGQANYGYTF. The full variable domain, rest sourced from reference TRBV29-1 and TRBJ1-2, is SAVISQKPSRDICQRGTSLTIQCQVDSQVTMMFWYRQQPGQSLTLIATANQGSEATYESGFVIDKFPISRPNLTFSTLTVSNMSPEDSSIYLCSVEGQANYGYTFGSGTRLTVV.

This chain uses TRBV29-1 with TRBJ2-2, with no clear D. The V end was cut by 5 bases, the J end by 0 bases, with 4 bases between. The germline V gene has CDR1 SQVTM and CDR2 ANQGSEA. The CDR3 covers 12 residues. The CDR3 DNA reads TGCAGCGTTTCAACGAACACCGGGGAGCTGTTTTTT. Translation gives CSVSTNTGELFF.

This clonotype has a count of ten or more. J is TRBJ2-1 and V is TRBV14, with a possible D match to TRBD2 (6 bases). The CDR3 is 17 residues long. V lost 3 bases, J lost 2 bases, and 17 bases lay in between. Germline V gene sequence: CDR1 SGHDN, CDR2 FVKESK. CDR3 in DNA: TGTGCCAGCAGCCACTGGGGCGGCGGGACGGCCTACAATGAGCAGTTCTTC. As protein: CASSHWGGGTAYNEQFF.

This chain uses TRBV6-6 with TRBJ2-1; TRBD2 matches at 10 bases. The germline V gene has CDR1 MNHNY and CDR2 SVGAGI (reference sequence). J lost 7 bases, V lost 2 bases, and 5 bases had no gene match. This CDR3 has 15 amino acids. The CDR3 nucleotides are TGTGCCAGCAGTTACGGGGCTAGCGGGAGAAATGAGCAGTTCTTC. This translates into CASSYGASGRNEQFF.

Remarks on this clonotype: A much more abundant neighbour one base away suggests this may be a read error. The chain recombines TRBV6-5 with TRBJ2-4, with a possible D match to TRBD1 (6 bases). CDR3 length equals 15 residues. Per the germline V gene, CDR1 is MNHEY and CDR2 is SVGAGI. Trimming pared 0 bases from V and 4 bases from J, leaving 10 bases between. The CDR3 region is CASSYSVQGKNIQYF. In nucleotides, the CDR3 is TGTGCCAGCAGTTACTCGGTACAGGGTAAAAACATTCAGTACTTC.

Worth noting for this clonotype: Possible read error: a much larger clone is one base away. The CDR3 DNA reads as TGCGCCAGCGGCCAAGATCAGAACAGGGGGGAGACCCAGTACTTC. This encodes CASGQDQNRGETQYF. This chain connects TRBV4-1 to TRBJ2-5; 8 positions agree with TRBD1. The germline CDR1 and CDR2 sequences are MGHRA and YSYEKL. The CDR3 has 15 residues.

This clonotype was recorded at least ten times. J is TRBJ1-1 and V is TRBV6-6; 8 bases line up with TRBD1. V shed 5 bases and J 7 bases; nucleotides not matched to a gene: 12. The CDR3 has 15 amino acids. Germline V gives CDR1 MNHNY, CDR2 SVGAGI (reference sequence). CDR3 residues: CASSQPYRGKGEAFF. The CDR3 DNA sequence: TGTGCCAGCAGTCAACCTTACAGGGGGAAGGGTGAAGCTTTCTTT.

In the case of this clonotype: An end of the junction differs from the germline gene, which may be a read error. The genes are TRBV6-1 and TRBJ2-3; 9 positions match TRBD2. This CDR3 is 15 amino acids long. Germline V gene data show CDR1 as MNHNS and CDR2 as SASEGT. CDR3 in DNA: TGTGCCAGACGGTCTAGCGGGAAGGGCACAGGTACGCAGTATTTT. Translating gives CARRSSGKGTGTQYF.